This T cell receptor (beta chain) was captured by sequencing in a study of blood T cell repertoires in COVID-19. Across the study: T cells, B-cell-depleted T cells, or PBMCs provided the cDNA or gDNA that served as material.

Only in-frame clones appear in the TCRdb table, and some are missing; sequencing was by immunoSEQ multiplex PCR. The sample shows fewer than 300,000 clones, approximately 81% of them seen only once. The germline gives CDR1 SGHRS, CDR2 YFSETQ. V was trimmed by 5 bases and J by 2 bases, leaving 13 bases between them. This CDR3 is built from 14 residues. Source material: peripheral blood. V usage is TRBV5-1 and J usage is TRBJ1-2; perhaps TRBD1 as D (6 bases). This sequence was found in a woman under 30 with acute or convalescent COVID-19. The CDR3 region is CASSPSGQNYGYTF. CDR3 DNA: TGCGCCAGCAGTCCCTCCGGACAGAACTATGGCTACACCTTC.